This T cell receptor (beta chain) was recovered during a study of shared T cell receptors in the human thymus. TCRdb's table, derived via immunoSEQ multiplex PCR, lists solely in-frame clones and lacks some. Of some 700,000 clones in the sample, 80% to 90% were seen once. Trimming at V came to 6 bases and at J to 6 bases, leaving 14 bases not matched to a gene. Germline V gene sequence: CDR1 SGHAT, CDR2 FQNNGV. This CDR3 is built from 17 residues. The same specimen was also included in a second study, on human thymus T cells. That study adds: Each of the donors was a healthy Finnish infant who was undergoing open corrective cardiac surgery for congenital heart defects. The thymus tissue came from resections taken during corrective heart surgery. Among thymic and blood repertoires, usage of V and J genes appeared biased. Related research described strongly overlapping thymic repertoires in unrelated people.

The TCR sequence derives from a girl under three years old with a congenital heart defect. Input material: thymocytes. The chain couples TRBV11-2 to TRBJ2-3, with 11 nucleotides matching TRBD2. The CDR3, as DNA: TGTGCCAGCAGAATGGCCACTAGCGGGGGTGTATCGGATACGCAGTATTTT. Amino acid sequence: CASRMATSGGVSDTQYF.